The 24 T cell receptor beta chains presented below share a single source sample, sequenced in a study of CD8 T cells in Susac syndrome. With random hexamers, roughly 0.45 to 1 ug RNA was reverse transcribed. TCRdb analysed the immunoSEQ multiplex PCR reads with MiXCR anew, one entry per CDR3 protein. The table has hundreds of thousands of distinct CDR3 sequences, around nine tenths seen once. The source material was CD8+ T cells from PBMCs. Receptors originate from a human donor with multiple sclerosis.

The chain has TRBV30 and TRBJ1-2; the D is unclear. CDR1 is GTSNPN, CDR2 SVGIG, per germline (reference sequence). The germline V and J ends were trimmed by 0 bases and 6 bases, with 11 bases remaining between them. The CDR3 runs to 13 residues. The CDR3 region has the DNA TGTGCCTGGAGTGTAGGGCCCACGGATGGCTACACCTTC. Encoded protein: CAWSVGPTDGYTF.

The rearrangement uses TRBV19 and TRBJ1-1; perhaps TRBD1 as D (5 bases). The CDR3 contains 14 residues. CDR1 is LNHDA, CDR2 SQIVND, per germline (reference sequence). V lost 3 bases to trimming and J lost 5 bases, with 13 bases between them. CDR3 residues: CASSMGRGWTEAFF. CDR3 DNA sequence: TGTGCCAGTAGTATGGGACGGGGCTGGACTGAAGCTTTCTTT.

The chain uses TRBV6-5 and TRBJ2-5; TRBD2 might be the D (7 bases). CDR1 is MNHEY and CDR2 is SVGAGI in the germline V gene. The V and J ends lost 6 bases and 5 bases respectively, with 25 bases between them. CDR3 length: 17 amino acids. The CDR3 nucleotides are TGTGCCAGCAGCTTAACAATCGGGCGGGGGCCGGGGGAGACCCAGTACTTC. Translated, it gives CASSLTIGRGPGETQYF.

This clonotype was recorded a few times. The chain carries TRBV20-1 and TRBJ2-7, with TRBD1 matching 7 bases. The germline V gene has CDR1 DFQATT and CDR2 SNEGSKA (reference sequence). V lost 5 bases, J lost 2 bases, and 9 bases stayed unmatched. CDR3 size: 14 residues. CDR3 in DNA: TGCAGTGCTTCGGGACAGAAACACACCTACGAGCAGTACTTC. This gives the protein CSASGQKHTYEQYF.

This clonotype was observed a few times. The chain recombines TRBV6-1 with TRBJ1-5; no definite D call. V was trimmed by 1 base and J by 2 bases, leaving 12 bases between them. Germline V gene sequence: CDR1 MNHNS, CDR2 SASEGT. The CDR3 is made up of 16 amino acids. This chain's CDR3 is CASSEDIGSGNQPQHF. The CDR3 DNA follows: TGTGCCAGCAGTGAAGATATAGGGTCTGGCAATCAGCCCCAGCATTTT.

Comment on this clonotype: Since the CDR3 does not end with the conserved phenylalanine or tryptophan, this likely comes from a read error. The chain uses TRBV28 and TRBJ2-1; D is perhaps TRBD2 (5 bases). CDR1 and CDR2 (germline): MDHEN, SYDVKM. The V and J ends lost 6 bases and 4 bases respectively, with 10 bases between them. There are 13 residues in the CDR3. The CDR3 protein is CASSGGIYNEQFL. The CDR3 coding sequence is TGTGCCAGCAGCGGAGGAATATACAATGAGCAGTTCCTC.

J is TRBJ2-1 and V is TRBV20-1; D gene ambiguous. Between the trimmed V and J ends, which lost 3 bases and 6 bases, there was a span of 9 bases. This CDR3 region has 12 residues. Germline values: CDR1 DFQATT, CDR2 SNEGSKA (reference sequence). CDR3: CSARGNSNEQFF. CDR3 DNA: TGCAGTGCTAGGGGAAACTCCAATGAGCAGTTCTTC.

The chain has TRBV18 and TRBJ2-5; maybe TRBD1 (5 bases). V was shortened by 0 bases and J by 6 bases, with 14 bases between the two germline ends. CDR1 and CDR2 (germline): KGHSH, LQKENI. CDR3 length: 15 amino acids. Here the CDR3 reads CASSPPSDSGKTQYF. CDR3 coding DNA: TGTGCCAGCTCACCACCGTCTGACAGTGGAAAGACCCAGTACTTC.

In its sample, this clonotype was seen a few times. V gene TRBV6-2 or TRBV6-3 combines with J gene TRBJ2-7, with 9 bases aligning to TRBD1. CDR1 MNHEY and CDR2 SVGEGT come from the germline V gene. V lost 5 bases to trimming and J lost 0 bases; unmatched junction nucleotides: 5. The CDR3 totals 15 residues. In nucleotides, the CDR3 is TGTGCCAGCAGTCCCGGGACAGGGAGCTCCTACGAGCAGTACTTC. Its translation: CASSPGTGSSYEQYF.

The rearrangement uses TRBV6-2 or TRBV6-3 and TRBJ2-3; D might be TRBD2 (5 bases). Per the germline V gene, CDR1 is MNHEY and CDR2 is SVGEGT. The CDR3 is 15 amino acids. V lost 6 bases to trimming and J lost 6 bases, with 19 bases between them. The CDR3 coding sequence is TGTGCCAGCAGGACCCCGGGATCTTCGAGGGATACGCAGTATTTT. Its translation is CASRTPGSSRDTQYF.

The chain recombines TRBV6-1 with TRBJ2-7, with TRBD2 matching 7 bases. This CDR3 has 15 amino acids. Germline trimming cut 3 bases from V and 0 bases from J; bases unmatched to any gene: 5. Germline values: CDR1 MNHNS, CDR2 SASEGT. The chain's CDR3 is CASSDGAGSSYEQYF. The CDR3 nucleotides are TGTGCCAGCAGTGACGGAGCGGGAAGCTCCTACGAGCAGTACTTC.

The chain uses TRBV29-1 and TRBJ2-2, with 8 bases fitting TRBD1. The germline V gene has CDR1 SQVTM and CDR2 ANQGSEA. This CDR3 region has 12 residues. The V gene end was trimmed by 4 bases and the J gene end by 7 bases; junction bases not matched to a gene: 2. CDR3 loop: CSVAGGIGELFF. DNA of the CDR3: TGCAGCGTTGCAGGGGGCATCGGGGAGCTGTTTTTT.

V is TRBV2 and J is TRBJ2-7, with D possibly matching TRBD1 (5 bases). Germline loops: CDR1 SNHLY, CDR2 FYNNEI. The CDR3 sequence is 14 residues long. Trimming took 4 bases from V and 5 from J, leaving 15 bases between them. As DNA, the CDR3 is TGTGCCAGCAGTGGGGGCAGGGTCTTGGACGAGCAGTACTTC. It encodes CASSGGRVLDEQYF.

The rearrangement uses TRBV5-4 and TRBJ2-1; unclear D gene. CDR1 is SGHNT and CDR2 is YYREEE in the germline V gene (reference sequence). The CDR3 contains 11 residues. With 10 bases removed from V and 3 bases from J, the gap between germline ends came to 8 bases. CDR3 in amino acids: CAGIYYNEQFF. CDR3 DNA: TGTGCCGGTATCTACTACAATGAGCAGTTCTTC.

The CDR3 coding sequence is TGTGCCAGTAGTATACCGACCTCTAGCTCCTACAATGAGCAGTTCTTC. This translates into CASSIPTSSSYNEQFF. The chain recombines TRBV19 with TRBJ2-1; no definite D call. Germline CDR1 LNHDA, CDR2 SQIVND (reference sequence). The V end lost 2 bases, the J end lost 0 bases, and 11 bases lay between the germline ends. This CDR3 contains 16 residues.

The genes are TRBV6-2 or TRBV6-3 and TRBJ2-1; 7 bases match TRBD2. From germline, CDR1 is MNHEY and CDR2 SVGEGT. This CDR3 is built from 17 residues. Trimming at V came to 3 bases and at J to 5 bases, leaving 13 bases not matched to a gene. Written as DNA, the CDR3 is TGTGCCAGCAGTTATGGTAGCGGGCTCCTCTTTCACAATGAGCAGTTCTTC. Protein sequence: CASSYGSGLLFHNEQFF.

The rearrangement uses TRBV7-2 and TRBJ2-3, with a tentative D call TRBD1 (6 bases). Trimming removed 2 bases from V and 1 base from J, with 13 bases in between. The length of the CDR3 is 16 residues. Per the germline V gene, CDR1 is SGHTA and CDR2 is FQGNSA. The CDR3 bases are TGTGCCAGCAGCTTAAGTAGTTACAGGGGCACAGATACGCAGTATTTT. Translating gives CASSLSSYRGTDTQYF. Drawing the rest from reference TRBV7-2 and TRBJ2-3, the complete variable domain is GAGVSQSPSNKVTEKGKDVELRCDPISGHTALYWYRQSLGQGLEFLIYFQGNSAPDKSGLPSDRFSAERTGGSVSTLTIQRTQQEDSAVYLCASSLSSYRGTDTQYFGPGTRLTVL.

J is TRBJ1-6 and V is TRBV2; no clear D. This CDR3 contains 13 residues. CDR1 and CDR2 from the germline V gene are SNHLY and FYNNEI. Deletions cut 7 bases from V and 5 bases from J, with 9 bases between. In DNA form, the CDR3 reads TGTGCCAGCATGCAGACTAATAATTCACCCCTCCACTTT. Encoded protein: CASMQTNNSPLHF.

The CDR3: CATGIQTDNEQFF. CDR3 in DNA: TGTGCCACCGGGATCCAAACCGACAATGAGCAGTTCTTC. This chain uses TRBV13 with TRBJ2-1; possible D gene TRBD2, 5 bases. This CDR3 spans 13 amino acids. V lost 10 bases and J 5 bases, leaving 15 bases between the germline ends. Germline CDR1 and CDR2: PRHDT and FYEKMQ (reference sequence).

This clonotype has just a few counts. The chain uses TRBV7-9 and TRBJ2-7; TRBD2 aligns across 7 bases. This CDR3 has 13 residues. The V segment lost 3 bases and the J segment 3 bases; nucleotides outside the gene matches: 2. Germline CDR1 is SEHNR and CDR2 is FQNEAQ (reference sequence). The CDR3 nucleotides are TGTGCCAGCAGCTTTGGCGGGGGCTACGAGCAGTACTTC. Protein sequence: CASSFGGGYEQYF. Complete variable domain (other parts from reference TRBV7-9 and TRBJ2-7): DTGVSQNPRHKITKRGQNVTFRCDPISEHNRLYWYRQTLGQGPEFLTYFQNEAQLEKSRLLSDRFSAERPKGSFSTLEIQRTEQGDSAMYLCASSFGGGYEQYFGPGTRLTVT.

V and J are TRBV19 and TRBJ1-2; possible D gene TRBD1, 6 bases. CDR1 and CDR2 (germline): LNHDA, SQIVND (reference sequence). The CDR3 is made up of 15 amino acids. Trimming cost V 5 bases and J 5 bases, with 18 bases left between them. The CDR3 region is CASSPSLRGGYGYTF. The CDR3 DNA reads as TGTGCCAGTAGTCCGTCCCTCAGGGGAGGTTATGGCTACACCTTC.

V and J are TRBV5-5 and TRBJ1-5; D unresolved. Germline V gene data show CDR1 as SGHKS and CDR2 as YYEKEE (reference sequence). V lost 3 bases and J 5 bases, leaving 0 bases between the germline ends. The CDR3 is made up of 10 amino acids. CDR3 in amino acids: CASSYQPQHF. The DNA of the CDR3 is TGTGCCAGCAGCTATCAGCCCCAGCATTTT.

The chain recombines TRBV4-1 with TRBJ1-2; 8 bases agree with TRBD1. CDR3 size: 15 residues. Germline-derived CDR1 and CDR2 are MGHRA and YSYEKL. V shed 3 bases, J shed 4 bases, and the junction held 7 bases outside the gene matches. The CDR3: CASSQSTGDAYGYTF. CDR3 coding DNA: TGCGCCAGCAGCCAGTCGACAGGGGATGCCTATGGCTACACCTTC.

This sequence joins TRBV6-6 and TRBJ2-7; D is undetermined. V was cut by 4 bases and J by 4 bases, with 11 bases left in between. The CDR3 has 13 amino acids. Germline CDR1 and CDR2: MNHNY and SVGAGI (reference sequence). CDR3 coding DNA: TGTGCCAGCAGTTCAAAGGGCTGGTACGAGCAGTACTTC. This codes for CASSSKGWYEQYF.